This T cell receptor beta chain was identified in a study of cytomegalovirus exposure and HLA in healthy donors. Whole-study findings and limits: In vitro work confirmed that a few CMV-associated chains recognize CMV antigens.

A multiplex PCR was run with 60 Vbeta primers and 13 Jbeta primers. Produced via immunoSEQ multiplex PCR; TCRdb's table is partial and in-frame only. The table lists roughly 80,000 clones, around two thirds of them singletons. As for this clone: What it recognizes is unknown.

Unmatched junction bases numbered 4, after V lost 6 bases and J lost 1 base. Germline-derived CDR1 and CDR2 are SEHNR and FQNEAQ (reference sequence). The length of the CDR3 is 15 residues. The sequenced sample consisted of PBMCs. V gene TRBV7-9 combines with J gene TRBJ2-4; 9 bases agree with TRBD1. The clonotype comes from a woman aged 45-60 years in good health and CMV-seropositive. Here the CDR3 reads CASRGQGRAKNIQYF. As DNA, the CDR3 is TGTGCCAGCAGAGGACAGGGGAGGGCCAAAAACATTCAGTACTTC.